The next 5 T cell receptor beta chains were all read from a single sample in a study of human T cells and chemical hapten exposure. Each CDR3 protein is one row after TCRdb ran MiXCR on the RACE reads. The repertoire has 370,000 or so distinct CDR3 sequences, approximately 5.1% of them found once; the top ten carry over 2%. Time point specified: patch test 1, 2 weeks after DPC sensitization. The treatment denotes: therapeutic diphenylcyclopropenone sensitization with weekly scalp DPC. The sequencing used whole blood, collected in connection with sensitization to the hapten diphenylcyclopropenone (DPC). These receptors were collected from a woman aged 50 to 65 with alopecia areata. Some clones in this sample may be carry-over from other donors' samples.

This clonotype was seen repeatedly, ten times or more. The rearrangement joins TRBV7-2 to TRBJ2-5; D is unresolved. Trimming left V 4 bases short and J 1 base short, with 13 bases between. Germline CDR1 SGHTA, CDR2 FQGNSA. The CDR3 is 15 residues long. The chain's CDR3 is CASSSPRPRQETQYF. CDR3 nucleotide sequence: TGTGCCAGCAGCTCCCCCAGACCCCGCCAAGAGACCCAGTACTTC.

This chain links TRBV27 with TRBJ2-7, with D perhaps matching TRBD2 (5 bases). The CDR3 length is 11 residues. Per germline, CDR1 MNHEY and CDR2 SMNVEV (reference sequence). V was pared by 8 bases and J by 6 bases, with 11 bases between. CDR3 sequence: CASGRGGEQYF. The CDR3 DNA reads TGTGCCAGCGGTCGGGGTGGCGAGCAGTACTTC.

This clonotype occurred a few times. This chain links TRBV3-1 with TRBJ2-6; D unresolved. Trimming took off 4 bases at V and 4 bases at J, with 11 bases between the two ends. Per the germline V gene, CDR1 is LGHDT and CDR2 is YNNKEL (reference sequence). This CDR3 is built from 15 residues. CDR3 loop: CASSPPDAGANVLTF. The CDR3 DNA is TGTGCCAGCAGCCCGCCCGACGCGGGGGCCAACGTCCTGACTTTC.

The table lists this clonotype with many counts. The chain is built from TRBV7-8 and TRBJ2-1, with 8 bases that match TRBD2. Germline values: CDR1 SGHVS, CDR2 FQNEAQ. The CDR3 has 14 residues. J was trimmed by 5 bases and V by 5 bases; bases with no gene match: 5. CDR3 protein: CASSLKRGHNEQFF. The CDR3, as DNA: TGTGCCAGCAGCCTGAAGCGGGGGCACAATGAGCAGTTCTTC.

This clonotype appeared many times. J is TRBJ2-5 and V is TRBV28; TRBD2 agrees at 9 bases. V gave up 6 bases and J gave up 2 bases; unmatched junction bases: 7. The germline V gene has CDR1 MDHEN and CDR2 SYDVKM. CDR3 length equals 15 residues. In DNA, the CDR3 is TGTGCCAGCAGAAATATTCTAGCGGGACAAGAGACCCAGTACTTC. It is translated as CASRNILAGQETQYF.